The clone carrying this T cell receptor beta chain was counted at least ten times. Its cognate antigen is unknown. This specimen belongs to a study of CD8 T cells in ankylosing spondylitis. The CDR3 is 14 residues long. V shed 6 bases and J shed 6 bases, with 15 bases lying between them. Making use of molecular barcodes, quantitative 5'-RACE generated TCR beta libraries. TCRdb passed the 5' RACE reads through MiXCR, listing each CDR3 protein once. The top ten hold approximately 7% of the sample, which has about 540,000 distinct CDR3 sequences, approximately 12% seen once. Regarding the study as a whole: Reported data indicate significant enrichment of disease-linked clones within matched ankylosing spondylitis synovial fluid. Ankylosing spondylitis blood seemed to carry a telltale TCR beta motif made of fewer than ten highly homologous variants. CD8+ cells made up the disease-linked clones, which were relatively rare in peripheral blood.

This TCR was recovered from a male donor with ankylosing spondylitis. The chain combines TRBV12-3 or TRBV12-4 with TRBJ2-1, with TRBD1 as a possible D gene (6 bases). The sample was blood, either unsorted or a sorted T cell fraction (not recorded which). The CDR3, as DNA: TGTGCCAGCAGACCTCAAAAGGGGGTCAATGAGCAGTTCTTC. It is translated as CASRPQKGVNEQFF.